This T cell receptor beta chain was captured by sequencing in a study of blood T cell repertoires in COVID-19. Study-level information: The United States, Italy and Spain provided the acute and convalescent COVID-19 samples.

Authors' methods: Counts of nucleated cells, estimated from reference gene primer amplification, were obtained. Assay: immunoSEQ multiplex PCR; the TCRdb copy retains only in-frame clones and omits some. V, J and clone size derive from that table, while D and trimming were established from the DNA sequence. Among about 330,000 clones listed, 83% were seen once. V lost 3 bases, J lost 0 bases, and 5 bases lay in between. Germline V gene sequence: CDR1 KGHSH, CDR2 LQKENI. The CDR3 spans 13 residues. The origin of this receptor is a woman aged 45-65 years with acute or convalescent COVID-19. The sample was peripheral blood. The V gene is TRBV18, the J gene TRBJ1-1; D call uncertain. The CDR3 is CASSPAMNTEAFF. The CDR3 nucleotides are TGTGCCAGCTCACCCGCTATGAACACTGAAGCTTTCTTT.